The 24 T cell receptor beta chains listed next were all sequenced from one sample in a study of blood T cells in healthy people across ages. With a J-beta primer mix and a sample-barcoded 5' primer, a second PCR ran about 7 to 12 cycles. MiXCR, run by TCRdb on the 5' RACE reads, gives a single entry per CDR3 protein. The sample has about 750,000 distinct CDR3 sequences, about 55% seen once. Sample: blood. These TCRs come from a man older than 75 in good health.

The rearrangement uses TRBV20-1 and TRBJ1-5; D is perhaps TRBD1 (5 bases). Trimming pared 8 bases from V and 3 bases from J, leaving 11 bases between. The length of the CDR3 is 12 residues. CDR1 and CDR2 (germline): DFQATT, SNEGSKA (reference sequence). The CDR3 reads CSTGRNNQPQHF. DNA for the CDR3: TGCAGTACAGGACGGAACAATCAGCCCCAGCATTTT.

The chain uses TRBV3-1 and TRBJ1-2, with 9 bases lining up with TRBD1. Losses at the gene ends were 4 bases for V and 6 bases for J; bases not matched to a gene: 6. Germline V gene sequence: CDR1 LGHDT, CDR2 YNNKEL (reference sequence). The CDR3 totals 14 residues. The CDR3: CASSRGTGSDGYTF. The DNA for the CDR3 is TGTGCCAGCAGCCGAGGGACAGGGTCAGATGGCTACACCTTC.

V is TRBV20-1 and J is TRBJ2-5; 7 bases fit TRBD2. V gave up 6 bases and J gave up 5 bases; unmatched junction bases: 9. Germline assignment: CDR1 DFQATT and CDR2 SNEGSKA (reference sequence). The CDR3 sequence is 13 residues long. The CDR3 spells CSAIVGLEETQYF. The CDR3 nucleotides are TGCAGTGCGATAGTTGGACTAGAGGAGACCCAGTACTTC.

This rearrangement joins TRBV11-2 to TRBJ2-1; 15 nucleotides match TRBD2. This CDR3 has 20 amino acids. V shed 4 bases and J 4 bases; nucleotides not matched to a gene: 14. CDR1 and CDR2 (germline): SGHAT, FQNNGV. The CDR3 region is CASSSDTGLAGGLGYNEQFF. CDR3 DNA: TGTGCCAGCAGCTCGGATACGGGACTAGCGGGAGGCCTAGGATACAATGAGCAGTTCTTC.

The V and J genes are TRBV3-1 and TRBJ2-2, with a possible D match to TRBD2 (6 bases). The germline V gene has CDR1 LGHDT and CDR2 YNNKEL (reference sequence). This CDR3 is 16 amino acids long. The V and J ends lost 1 base and 5 bases respectively, with 14 bases between them. For the CDR3, the DNA is TGTGCCAGCAGCCAAGCCACCCCAGGGAGGACCGGGGAGCTGTTTTTT. Its translation is CASSQATPGRTGELFF.

This chain uses TRBV5-1 with TRBJ1-1, with D unclear. Germline CDR1 is SGHRS and CDR2 is YFSETQ. The CDR3 contains 13 residues. Between the trimmed V and J ends, which lost 4 bases and 1 base, there was a span of 8 bases. CDR3 DNA: TGCGCCAGCAGCCCCGAGCCGAACACTGAAGCTTTCTTT. Its protein is CASSPEPNTEAFF.

This chain uses TRBV24-1 with TRBJ2-4; D possibly corresponds to TRBD1 (6 bases). The DNA end favors TRBJ2-7, so the J call may be wrong. CDR3 length equals 13 residues. Germline V CDR1 and CDR2: KGHDR, SFDVKD. The CDR3 DNA sequence: TGTGCCACCAGTGATTTGCAGGGGTACGAGCAGTACTTC. It encodes CATSDLQGYEQYF.

J is TRBJ2-7 and V is TRBV2; 10 bases line up with TRBD1. Per germline, CDR1 SNHLY and CDR2 FYNNEI. The CDR3 has 14 residues. Trimming removed 1 base from V and 6 bases from J; junction bases left unmatched: 3. In DNA form, the CDR3 reads TGTGCCAGCAGTGAAGGGACAGGGGGATCCGAGCAGTACTTC. It codes for CASSEGTGGSEQYF.

The J gene is TRBJ2-3, the V gene TRBV5-4, with 10 nucleotides matching TRBD2. J lost 7 bases, V lost 0 bases, and 5 bases had no gene match. The CDR3 totals 15 residues. In germline, CDR1 is SGHNT, CDR2 YYREEE (reference sequence). CDR3 bases: TGTGCCAGCAGCTTGGGGACTAGCGGCGCGTATACGCAGTATTTT. Encoded protein: CASSLGTSGAYTQYF. Full variable domain (remainder filled in from reference TRBV5-4 and TRBJ2-3): ETGVTQSPTHLIKTRGQQVTLRCSSQSGHNTVSWYQQALGQGPQFIFQYYREEENGRGNFPPRFSGLQFPNYSSELNVNALELDDSALYLCASSLGTSGAYTQYFGPGTRLTVL.

This chain uses TRBV10-3 with TRBJ2-7; possibly TRBD2 for D (5 bases). CDR3 length: 12 amino acids. Germline V gives CDR1 ENHRY, CDR2 SYGVKD. Trimming took 6 bases from V and 7 from J, leaving 13 bases between them. The CDR3 is CAIRPPAGEQYF. DNA of the CDR3: TGTGCCATCAGGCCTCCTGCGGGTGAGCAGTACTTC.

The gene calls are TRBV28 and TRBJ1-5; 7 bases map to TRBD1. The germline V gene encodes CDR1 MDHEN and CDR2 SYDVKM. Trimming cost V 6 bases and J 5 bases; bases outside gene matches: 4. The CDR3 length is 13 residues. CDR3 amino acids: CASRYTGDQPQHF. Written as DNA, the CDR3 is TGTGCCAGCAGATACACAGGGGATCAGCCCCAGCATTTT. The variable domain in full, completed from reference TRBV28 and TRBJ1-5, reads DVKVTQSSRYLVKRTGEKVFLECVQDMDHENMFWYRQDPGLGLRLIYFSYDVKMKEKGDIPEGYSVSREKKERFSLILESASTNQTSMYLCASRYTGDQPQHFGDGTRLSIL.

The V and J genes are TRBV28 and TRBJ1-1; D call uncertain. CDR1 and CDR2 (germline): MDHEN, SYDVKM. This CDR3 spans 14 amino acids. V was clipped by 6 bases and J by 0 bases, with 11 bases between them. CDR3 DNA: TGTGCCAGCAGCTGGGGTACTCTGAACACTGAAGCTTTCTTT. Translated, it gives CASSWGTLNTEAFF.

This clonotype was seen at least ten times. This sequence joins TRBV14 and TRBJ2-3; D unclear. The V and J ends lost 4 bases and 0 bases respectively, with 11 bases between them. Germline assignment: CDR1 SGHDN and CDR2 FVKESK. CDR3 length: 15 residues. The CDR3 loop is CASSRSPLSTDTQYF. The CDR3 bases are TGTGCCAGCAGCCGCAGCCCATTGAGCACAGATACGCAGTATTTT.

The chain employs TRBV28 and TRBJ2-5, with D tentatively TRBD2 (6 bases). The J call may be incorrect, as the DNA end agrees better with TRBJ2-7. CDR1 is MDHEN, CDR2 SYDVKM, per germline. The CDR3 spans 14 residues. CDR3 residues: CASSLPGELYEQYF. CDR3 DNA sequence: TGTGCCAGCAGCTTACCGGGAGAGCTTTACGAGCAGTACTTC.

V and J are TRBV20-1 and TRBJ2-7; 12 bases align to TRBD2. Germline V gene lookup returns CDR1 DFQATT and CDR2 SNEGSKA (reference sequence). The length of the CDR3 is 18 residues. The V segment lost 0 bases and the J segment 0 bases; nucleotides outside the gene matches: 9. The CDR3 nucleotides are TGCAGTGCTAGAGACCCGGGACTAGCGGGTCTGAGCTCCTACGAGCAGTACTTC. This encodes CSARDPGLAGLSSYEQYF.

The table lists this clonotype with a few counts. V is TRBV29-1 and J is TRBJ2-1, with TRBD2 identical over 8 bases. Germline trimming cut 7 bases from V and 4 bases from J; bases unmatched to any gene: 6. Looked up from germline, CDR1 is SQVTM and CDR2 is ANQGSEA. The CDR3 spans 13 residues. The CDR3 DNA is TGCAGCGGAAAGCGGGAGCTATACAATGAGCAGTTCTTC. This encodes CSGKRELYNEQFF.

The genes are TRBV20-1 and TRBJ2-3; 7 bases are shared with TRBD1. In germline, CDR1 is DFQATT, CDR2 SNEGSKA (reference sequence). V lost 0 bases, J lost 14 bases, and 14 bases stayed unmatched. The CDR3 contains 14 residues. The CDR3 DNA is TGCAGTGCTAGAGATCGGGGCTGGGACAGATACGCGTATTTT. This translates into CSARDRGWDRYAYF.

The chain employs TRBV2 and TRBJ2-5; 14 positions match TRBD2. Germline values: CDR1 SNHLY, CDR2 FYNNEI. The CDR3 is 15 amino acids. Trimming took 6 bases from V and 5 from J; bases not matched to a gene: 5. Here the CDR3 DNA reads TGTGCCAGCAGGGTGACTAGCGGGAGGGGCGAGACCCAGTACTTC. Translation gives CASRVTSGRGETQYF.

The chain is built from TRBV12-3 or TRBV12-4 and TRBJ2-1, with D perhaps TRBD2 (5 bases). V gave up 6 bases and J gave up 12 bases, with 15 bases separating them. This CDR3 contains 12 residues. CDR3 bases: TGTGCCAGCAGGGGAATGGCGGGCAGGCAGTTCTTC. Its translation is CASRGMAGRQFF.

The V call is TRBV7-2, the J call TRBJ1-1; D unresolved. The length of the CDR3 is 14 residues. The germline CDR1 and CDR2 sequences are SGHTA and FQGNSA. V gave up 5 bases and J gave up 5 bases, with 15 bases separating them. In nucleotides, the CDR3 is TGTGCCAGCAGCCCCGGGTGGGCGGGGACTGAAGCTTTCTTT. Encoded protein: CASSPGWAGTEAFF.

This clonotype appeared a few times. V gene TRBV7-2 combines with J gene TRBJ2-5, with 8 positions matching TRBD1. The germline CDR1 and CDR2 sequences are SGHTA and FQGNSA. The CDR3 runs 14 residues. Losses at the gene ends were 5 bases for V and 1 base for J; bases not matched to a gene: 3. Here the CDR3 reads CASSRDRIQETQYF. DNA of the CDR3: TGTGCCAGCAGCCGGGACAGGATCCAAGAGACCCAGTACTTC.

This rearrangement joins TRBV20-1 to TRBJ1-2; 7 nucleotides align to TRBD1. This CDR3 is 15 amino acids long. CDR1 DFQATT and CDR2 SNEGSKA come from the germline V gene (reference sequence). Trimming cost V 0 bases and J 8 bases; bases outside gene matches: 12. CDR3 nucleotide sequence: TGCAGTGCTAGAGATTTGCGACAGGGAGGCGAGGGCTACACCTTC. Protein sequence: CSARDLRQGGEGYTF.

This clonotype was seen only once. The V and J genes are TRBV5-1 and TRBJ2-5; TRBD2 matches at 9 bases. The end of the DNA aligns better with TRBJ2-7, so the J call may be wrong. The CDR3 has 15 residues. Germline assignment: CDR1 SGHRS and CDR2 YFSETQ. CDR3 region: CASSSVVAGVSEQYF. The CDR3 coding sequence is TGCGCCAGTAGTTCGGTGGTAGCGGGAGTCTCCGAGCAGTACTTC.

The gene calls are TRBV10-3 and TRBJ1-1, with D perhaps TRBD1 (5 bases). The ends were cut back, 6 bases at V and 11 bases at J, with 13 bases in the middle. CDR1 is ENHRY and CDR2 is SYGVKD in the germline V gene. This CDR3 spans 11 amino acids. The CDR3 region is CAISGGVSAFF. The CDR3 coding sequence is TGTGCCATCAGCGGGGGAGTTTCGGCTTTCTTT.